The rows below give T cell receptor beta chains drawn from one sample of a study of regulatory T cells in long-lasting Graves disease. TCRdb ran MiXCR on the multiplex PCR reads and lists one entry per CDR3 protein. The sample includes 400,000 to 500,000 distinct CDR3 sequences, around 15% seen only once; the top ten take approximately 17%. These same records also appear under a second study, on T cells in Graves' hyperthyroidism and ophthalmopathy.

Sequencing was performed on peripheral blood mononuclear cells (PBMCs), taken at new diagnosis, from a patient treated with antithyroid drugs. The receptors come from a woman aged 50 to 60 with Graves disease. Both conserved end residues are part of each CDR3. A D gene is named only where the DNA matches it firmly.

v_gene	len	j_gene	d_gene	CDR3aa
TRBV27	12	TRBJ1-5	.	CASGDSGQPQHF
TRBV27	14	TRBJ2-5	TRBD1	CASTRTGDGETQHF
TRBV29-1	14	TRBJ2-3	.	CSVARSDPTDTQYF
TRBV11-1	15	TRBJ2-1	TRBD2	CASRWGTSGSREQFF
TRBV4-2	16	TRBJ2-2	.	CASSQGIGLNTGELFF
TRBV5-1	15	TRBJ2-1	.	CASSSDSSSYNEQFF
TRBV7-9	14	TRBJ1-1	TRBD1	CASSSGQFATEAFF
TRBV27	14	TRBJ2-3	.	CASSQRGSSHTQYF
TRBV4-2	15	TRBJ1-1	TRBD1	CASSLTPGGNTEAFF
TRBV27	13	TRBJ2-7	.	CASSLSPNNEQYF
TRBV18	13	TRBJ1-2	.	CASSSTENYGYTF
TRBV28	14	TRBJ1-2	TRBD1	CATCGGQGRGGYTF
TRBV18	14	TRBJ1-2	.	CASSPDSQNYGYTF
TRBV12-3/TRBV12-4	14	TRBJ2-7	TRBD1	CASMAGQGTHEQYF
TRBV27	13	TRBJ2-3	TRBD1	CASRGTGVDTQYF
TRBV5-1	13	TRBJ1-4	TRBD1	CASSPTDRSSLFF
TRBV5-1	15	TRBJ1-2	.	CASSLAGAAGYGYTF
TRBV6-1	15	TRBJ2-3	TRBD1	CASSEAARDSDTQYF
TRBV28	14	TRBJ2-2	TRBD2	CASRSSGNTGELFF
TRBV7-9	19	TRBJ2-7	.	CASSLVPPPGKLPTYEQYF
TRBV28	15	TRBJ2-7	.	CASSTRVAPAYEQYF
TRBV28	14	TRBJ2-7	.	CASMRTDNSYEQYF
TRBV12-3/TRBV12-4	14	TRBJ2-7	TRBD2	CASGGTSGTYEQYF
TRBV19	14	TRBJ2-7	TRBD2	CASLRLAGVVEQYF
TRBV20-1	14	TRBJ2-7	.	CSARRAGSSYEQYF
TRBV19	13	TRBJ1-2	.	CASRQDGDYGYTF
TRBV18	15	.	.	CASSPQSKSSYEQFF
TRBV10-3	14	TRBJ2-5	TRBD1	CAISGTGSKETQYF
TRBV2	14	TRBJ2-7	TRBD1	CASSDGTGVYEQYF
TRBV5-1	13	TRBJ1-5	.	CASRGLGNQPQHF
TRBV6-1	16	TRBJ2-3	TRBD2	CASRKGASGRMDTQYF
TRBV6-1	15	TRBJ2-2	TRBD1	CASRPAGGFTGELFF
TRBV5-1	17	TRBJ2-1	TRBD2	CASSLVAGVSSYNEQFF
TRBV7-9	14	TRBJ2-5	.	CASSLGRSRETQYF
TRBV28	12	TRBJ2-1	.	CASSLGAREQFF
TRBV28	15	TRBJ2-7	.	CASSGGDRSSYEQYF
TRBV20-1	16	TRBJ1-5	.	CSARAAGLYSNQPQHF
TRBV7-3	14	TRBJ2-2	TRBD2	CASSLSGRTGELFF
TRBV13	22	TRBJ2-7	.	CASSRMTRGQAPLRTSDYEQYF
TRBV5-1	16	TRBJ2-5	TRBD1	CASSLASGQGLKTQYF
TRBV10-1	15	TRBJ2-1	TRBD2	CASSFSSGSSGEQFF
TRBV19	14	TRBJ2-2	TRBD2	CASSSGLNSGELFF
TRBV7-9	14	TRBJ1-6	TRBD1	CASSFWDRNSPLHF
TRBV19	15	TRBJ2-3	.	CASSIEGGRTDTQYF
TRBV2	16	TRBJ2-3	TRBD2	CASSKLAGVGSDTQYF
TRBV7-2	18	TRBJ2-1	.	CASSYNPFSGARDNEQFF
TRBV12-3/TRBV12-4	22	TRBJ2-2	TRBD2	CASRMTGTSGRKILTNTGELFF
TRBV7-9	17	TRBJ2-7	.	CASSKRSADSLSYEQYF
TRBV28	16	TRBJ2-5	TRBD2	CASSLALAGVLETQYF
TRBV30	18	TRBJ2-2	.	CAWRVMGLGTENTGELFF
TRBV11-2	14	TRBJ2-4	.	CASSEVVAKNIQYF